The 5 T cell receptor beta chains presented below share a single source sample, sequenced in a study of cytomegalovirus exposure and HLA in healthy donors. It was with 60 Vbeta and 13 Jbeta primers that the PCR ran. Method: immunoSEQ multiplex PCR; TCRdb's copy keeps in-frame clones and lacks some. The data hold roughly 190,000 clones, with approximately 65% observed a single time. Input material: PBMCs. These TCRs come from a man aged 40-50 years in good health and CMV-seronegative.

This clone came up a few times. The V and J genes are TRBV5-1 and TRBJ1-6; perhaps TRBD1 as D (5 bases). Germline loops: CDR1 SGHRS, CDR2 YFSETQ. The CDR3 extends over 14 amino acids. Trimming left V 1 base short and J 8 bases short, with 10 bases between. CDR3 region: CASSLKGEDSPLHF. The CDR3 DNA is TGCGCCAGCAGCTTGAAAGGGGAGGATTCACCCCTCCACTTT.

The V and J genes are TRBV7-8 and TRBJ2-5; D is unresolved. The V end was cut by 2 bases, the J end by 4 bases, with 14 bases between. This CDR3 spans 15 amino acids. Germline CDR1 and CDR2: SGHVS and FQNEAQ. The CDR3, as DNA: TGTGCCAGCAGCTTATTGGTGACTCAATTAGAGACCCAGTACTTC. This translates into CASSLLVTQLETQYF.

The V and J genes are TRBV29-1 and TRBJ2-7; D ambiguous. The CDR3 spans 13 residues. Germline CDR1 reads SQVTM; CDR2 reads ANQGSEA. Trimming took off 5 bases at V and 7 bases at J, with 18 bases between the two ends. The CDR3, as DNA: TGCAGCGTTTCCTTGACAACCATTTGTGAGCAGTACTTC. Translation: CSVSLTTICEQYF.

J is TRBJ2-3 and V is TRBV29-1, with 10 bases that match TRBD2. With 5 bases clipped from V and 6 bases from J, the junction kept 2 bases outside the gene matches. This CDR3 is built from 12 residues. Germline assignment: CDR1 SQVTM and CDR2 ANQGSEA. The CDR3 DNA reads TGCAGCGTTCAAGCGGGAGGGGATACGCAGTATTTT. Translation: CSVQAGGDTQYF.

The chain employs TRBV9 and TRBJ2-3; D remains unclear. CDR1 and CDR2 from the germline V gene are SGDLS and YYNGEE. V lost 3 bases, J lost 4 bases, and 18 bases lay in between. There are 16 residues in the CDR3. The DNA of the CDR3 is TGTGCCAGCAGCGCCGGTGAAAGCTTCGAGCCAGATACGCAGTATTTT. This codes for CASSAGESFEPDTQYF.